The 3 T cell receptor beta chains listed next were all sequenced from one sample in a study of blood T cell repertoires in COVID-19 (dated by TCRdb to the early 2020s). Library prep was done by the immunoSEQ multiplex PCR assay. The source is immuneACCESS, and TCRdb retained only in-frame sequences with V and J called. Part of the clones is not carried over; for the studies checked, unresolved V genes explain less than half of this, and the remainder is unexplained. This sample holds roughly 170,000 clones; 75% to 90% were observed only once. Under 4.5% of the sample is held by the ten biggest clonotypes. Sequences were obtained from PBMCs or T cells enriched from blood (not recorded which). The source of these receptors is a woman between 45 and 60 years old who had recovered from COVID-19.

This clone has just a few counts. This chain connects TRBV18 to TRBJ1-6, with 7 bases identical to TRBD1. CDR3 size: 13 residues. The J segment lost 7 bases and the V segment lost 6 bases, leaving 3 bases of the junction unmatched. Germline V gene lookup returns CDR1 KGHSH and CDR2 LQKENI. The DNA of the CDR3 is TGTGCCAGCTCCCGACAGGGAAATTCACCCCTCCACTTT. Translating it yields CASSRQGNSPLHF.

This clone has only one observation. This sequence joins TRBV5-1 and TRBJ2-2; D perhaps matches TRBD1 (5 bases). The germline gives CDR1 SGHRS, CDR2 YFSETQ. V lost 6 bases and J lost 5, with 14 bases in between. The CDR3 loop spans 14 amino acids. This chain's CDR3 is CASIKAAGTGELFF. In DNA, the CDR3 is TGCGCCAGCATAAAAGCCGCAGGGACCGGGGAGCTGTTTTTT.

The chain uses TRBV25-1 and TRBJ1-2, with a weak D call TRBD1 (5 bases). V lost 4 bases and J lost 4, with 10 bases in between. The CDR3 is 13 amino acids. Germline CDR1 and CDR2: MGHDK and SYGVNS. The CDR3 loop reads CASSAQGGYGYTF. CDR3 bases: TGTGCCAGCAGTGCCCAGGGAGGCTATGGCTACACCTTC.